This TCR beta chain was identified in a study of CD8 T cells in ankylosing spondylitis. Study-level findings and limits: What seemed typical of ankylosing spondylitis blood was a TCR beta motif built from about 8 highly homologous variants.

As the method for making TCR beta libraries, quantitative 5'-RACE with molecular barcodes was used. A single record per CDR3 protein comes from TCRdb applying MiXCR to the 5' RACE reads. Altogether about 800,000 distinct CDR3 sequences are present, approximately 12% being singletons, with the ten largest covering 0.51%. Germline CDR1 and CDR2: DFQATT and SNEGSKA (reference sequence). This CDR3 spans 12 amino acids. The V and J ends lost 6 bases and 3 bases respectively, with 12 bases between them. Regarding this clonotype: The antigen is not known.

The source is a male donor with ankylosing spondylitis. The sequencing sample was made of blood, either unsorted or a sorted T cell fraction (not recorded which). This chain links TRBV20-1 with TRBJ2-7, with D possibly matching TRBD1 (5 bases). The CDR3 DNA sequence: TGCAGTGCGCAACAGGACAACTACGAGCAGTACTTC. Translated: CSAQQDNYEQYF.